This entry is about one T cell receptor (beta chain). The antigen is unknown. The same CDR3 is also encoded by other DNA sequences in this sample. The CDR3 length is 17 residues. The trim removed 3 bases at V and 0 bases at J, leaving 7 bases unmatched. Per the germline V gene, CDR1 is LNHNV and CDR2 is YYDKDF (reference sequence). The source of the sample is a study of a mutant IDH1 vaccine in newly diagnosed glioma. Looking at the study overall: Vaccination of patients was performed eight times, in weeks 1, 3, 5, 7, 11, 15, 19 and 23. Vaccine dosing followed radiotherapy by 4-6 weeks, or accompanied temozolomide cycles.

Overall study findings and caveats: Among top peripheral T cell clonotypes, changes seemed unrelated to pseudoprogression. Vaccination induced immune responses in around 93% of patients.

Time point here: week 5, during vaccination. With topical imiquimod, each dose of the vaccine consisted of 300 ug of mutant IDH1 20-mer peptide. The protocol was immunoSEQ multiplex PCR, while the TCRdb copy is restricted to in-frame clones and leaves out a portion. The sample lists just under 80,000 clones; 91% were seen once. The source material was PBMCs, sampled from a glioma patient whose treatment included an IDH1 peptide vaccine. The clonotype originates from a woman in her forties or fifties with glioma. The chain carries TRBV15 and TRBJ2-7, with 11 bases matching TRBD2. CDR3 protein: CATSRGSGRGSSYEQYF. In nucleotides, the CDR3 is TGTGCCACCAGCAGGGGTAGCGGGAGGGGGAGCTCCTACGAGCAGTACTTC.